These 6 T cell receptor beta chains came from one sample sequenced in a study of tumor and adjacent non-tumor tissue in lung cancer (dated 2018 in TCRdb). Libraries came from multiplex PCR. The data were produced on an Illumina HiSeq 2500. TCRbeta libraries were constructed through three rounds of nested PCR with primers (Table S4) according to protocols adapted from ARM-PCR. TCRdb itself trimmed the public reads at Q25 with fastp, ran MiXCR and retained productive beta chains. CDR3 protein duplicates are merged, each entry listing the most common genes and DNA. Present in this sample are around 99,000 distinct CDR3 sequences, roughly two thirds of which were seen just once. The ten largest clones capture about 20% of the sample. RNA was isolated from bulk, unsorted tissue, and RNA quality was assessed with a NanoDrop ND-1000 and an Agilent 2100. The normal lung samples consisted of distant non-tumor tissue collected more than 3 cm from the tumor edge.

Source material: distant non-tumor lung tissue. The receptors shown here come from a man between 60 and 75 years old with non-small cell lung cancer.

The rearrangement links TRBV5-6 to TRBJ2-3; D uncertain. Per germline, CDR1 SGHDT and CDR2 YYEEEE. The length of the CDR3 is 14 residues. The DNA of the CDR3 is TGTTCCTCTACTGACGGCCTATCAGAAGATACGCAGTATTTT. Its protein product is CSSTDGLSEDTQYF.

V usage is TRBV6-1 and J usage is TRBJ2-3, with a possible D match to TRBD1 (5 bases). The germline V gene encodes CDR1 MNHNS and CDR2 SASEGT. Trimming removed 1 base from V and 1 base from J, with 15 bases in between. The CDR3 loop spans 17 amino acids. In nucleotides, the CDR3 is TGTGCCAGCAGTGAAGGGTCGTGGGGCAAGGGCACAGATACGCAGTATTTT. The encoded protein is CASSEGSWGKGTDTQYF.

For this clonotype: This clone may be a read error of a much larger clone one base away. This rearrangement joins TRBV7-9 to TRBJ1-4; the D gene is possibly TRBD1 (6 bases). V shed 1 base and J shed 0 bases, with 9 bases lying between them. This CDR3 is built from 16 residues. The germline V gene encodes CDR1 SEHNR and CDR2 FQNEAQ (reference sequence). CDR3 coding DNA: TGTGCCAGCAGCTTAGGGAGGACAGCAACTAATGAAAAACTGTTTTTT. Translation gives CASSLGRTATNEKLFF.

Remarks on this clonotype: This may stem from a read error, because a much larger clone lies one nucleotide away. The genes are TRBV7-9 and TRBJ2-3; D is undetermined. Germline CDR1 SEHNR, CDR2 FQNEAQ (reference sequence). This CDR3 is 16 amino acids long. CDR3 in amino acids: CASSLGASQSTDMQYF. DNA for the CDR3: TGTGCCAGCAGCTTAGGAGCATCACAAAGCACAGATATGCAGTATTTT.

This clonotype was observed at least ten times. V gene TRBV7-8 combines with J gene TRBJ2-7; 7 positions agree with TRBD2. The CDR3 contains 15 residues. The V gene's germline CDR1 is SGHVS and CDR2 FQNEAQ. V was pared by 3 bases and J by 0 bases, with 5 bases of the junction left unmatched. The CDR3 sequence is CASSLGGGSSYEQYF. CDR3 sequence (DNA): TGTGCCAGCAGCTTGGGCGGGGGAAGCTCCTACGAGCAGTACTTC. Complete variable domain (other parts from reference TRBV7-8 and TRBJ2-7): GAGVSQSPRYKVAKRGQDVALRCDPISGHVSLFWYQQALGQGPEFLTYFQNEAQLDKSGLPSDRFFAERPEGSVSTLKIQRTQQEDSAVYLCASSLGGGSSYEQYFGPGTRLTVT.

This clonotype turned up a few times. V is TRBV28 and J is TRBJ2-7; TRBD1 aligns across 9 bases. Trimming cost V 3 bases and J 4 bases; bases outside gene matches: 4. Looked up from germline, CDR1 is MDHEN and CDR2 is SYDVKM. The CDR3 extends over 14 amino acids. The CDR3 region is CASSFTGGRYEQYF. In DNA, the CDR3 is TGTGCCAGCAGTTTTACAGGGGGCAGGTACGAGCAGTACTTC.